This TCR beta chain was observed in a study of T cells in Graves' hyperthyroidism and ophthalmopathy. Study results and limitations: Most thyroid-expanded clonotypes above 0.001 were also found in blood. Patients with ophthalmopathy were separated from those with stable hyperthyroidism by a 13 V-J model.

The sample holds many counts of this clonotype. Its antigen remains unknown. Germline V gives CDR1 KGHDR, CDR2 SFDVKD. Trimming cost V 4 bases and J 8 bases, with 10 bases left between them. The CDR3 has 12 residues. Amplification of TCR beta CDR3 regions used RNA as the template. The primer set for the first-round RT-PCR of the TCR CDR3 was HTBI. TCRdb processed the multiplex PCR reads anew with MiXCR; each CDR3 protein has one entry. The data show approximately 590,000 distinct CDR3 sequences, approximately 44% seen once. Uncontrolled infection, other autoimmune disease, pregnancy or lactation barred patients from enrollment. Orbital computed tomography, thyroid ultrasound, serum thyroxine and TRAb, and clinical symptoms together informed the diagnoses.

The chain links TRBV24-1 to TRBJ1-2; no clear D. The TCR sequence derives from a woman between 18 and 29 years old with Graves' hyperthyroidism. Sequenced: peripheral blood or thyroid tissue (not recorded which). This CDR3 reads CATSEKGYGYTF. DNA of the CDR3: TGTGCCACCAGTGAAAAAGGATACGGCTACACCTTC.